A single sample is the source of the 28 T cell receptor beta chains below, sequenced in a study of beta chain features in type 1 diabetes. Isolated RNA was reverse transcribed in full, so expressed TCRB transcripts were sequenced. Some clones are missing from TCRdb's copy, which holds only in-frame ones; the method was immunoSEQ multiplex PCR. The table records hundreds of thousands of clones, roughly 12% of them present only once. What was sequenced was naive CD4+ T cells from blood. These receptors were taken from a young man in good health.

This clone has only a few counts. The CDR3 region has the DNA TGCGCCAGCAGTCCGGGACAGGGTTTGGGGCAGCCCCAGCATTTT. This translates into CASSPGQGLGQPQHF. The gene calls are TRBV5-1 and TRBJ1-5; 9 nucleotides agree with TRBD1. The germline CDR1 and CDR2 sequences are SGHRS and YFSETQ. The junction had 10 bases not matched to a gene; V was cut back by 5 bases and J by 7 bases. The CDR3 runs to 15 residues. The full variable domain, its missing parts supplied by reference TRBV5-1 and TRBJ1-5, is KAGVTQTPRYLIKTRGQQVTLSCSPISGHRSVSWYQQTPGQGLQFLFEYFSETQRNKGNFPGRFSGRQFSNSRSEMNVSTLELGDSALYLCASSPGQGLGQPQHFGDGTRLSIL.

The CDR3 sequence is CASSTFAGQVFQTQYF. The CDR3 DNA is TGCGCCAGCAGCACCTTTGCGGGACAGGTCTTTCAGACCCAGTACTTC. J is TRBJ2-5 and V is TRBV5-1; 8 bases fit TRBD1. Germline V gene sequence: CDR1 SGHRS, CDR2 YFSETQ. The CDR3 spans 16 residues. Unmatched junction bases numbered 14, after V lost 4 bases and J lost 6 bases.

This chain joins TRBV9 and TRBJ1-2; TRBD1 matches at 7 bases. This CDR3 has 13 residues. Looked up from germline, CDR1 is SGDLS and CDR2 is YYNGEE. With V trimmed by 4 bases and J by 6 bases, 6 bases remained unmatched. CDR3 coding DNA: TGTGCCAGCAGCAACCGACAGGGTCATGGCTACACCTTC. Translation: CASSNRQGHGYTF.

This chain links TRBV18 with TRBJ2-5; 7 bases are shared with TRBD1. Germline CDR1 and CDR2: KGHSH and LQKENI. V lost 5 bases and J lost 1; bases outside the gene matches: 4. The CDR3 extends over 14 amino acids. CDR3 DNA sequence: TGTGCCAGCTCATCGACAGGGTCCCAAGAGACCCAGTACTTC. It yields the protein CASSSTGSQETQYF.

The chain is built from TRBV5-4 and TRBJ2-7; tentatively, D is TRBD2 (5 bases). The germline V gene encodes CDR1 SGHNT and CDR2 YYREEE (reference sequence). V dropped 0 bases and J dropped 4 bases, with 8 bases sitting between them. The CDR3 is 13 residues long. CDR3 DNA: TGTGCCAGCAGCTTGGCCGGGATTTACGAGCAGTACTTC. It yields the protein CASSLAGIYEQYF.

This clone was found once. This chain links TRBV7-2 with TRBJ1-2; D uncertain. V lost 0 bases and J 7 bases, leaving 9 bases between the germline ends. The CDR3 is 13 residues long. Germline V CDR1 and CDR2: SGHTA, FQGNSA. CDR3 amino acids: CASSLAGSGGYTF. The CDR3 DNA reads as TGTGCCAGCAGCTTAGCTGGGTCGGGTGGCTACACCTTC.

The V gene is TRBV7-9, the J gene TRBJ1-5; perhaps TRBD1 as D (6 bases). CDR3 size: 13 residues. Trimming took off 5 bases at V and 6 bases at J, with 11 bases between the two ends. Germline loops: CDR1 SEHNR, CDR2 FQNEAQ (reference sequence). The CDR3 region has the DNA TGTGCCAGCAGCCCGCAAGGGGGTCAGCCCCAGCATTTT. It encodes CASSPQGGQPQHF.

The chain joins TRBV5-6 to TRBJ2-7; D possibly corresponds to TRBD1 (6 bases). The germline V gene has CDR1 SGHDT and CDR2 YYEEEE. V lost 2 bases and J 5 bases, leaving 11 bases between the germline ends. The CDR3 length is 13 residues. CDR3 amino acids: CASSFYRVHEQYF. The CDR3 DNA reads TGTGCCAGCAGCTTCTACAGGGTTCACGAGCAGTACTTC. The entire variable domain, with the rest obtained from reference TRBV5-6 and TRBJ2-7, is as follows: DAGVTQSPTHLIKTRGQQVTLRCSPKSGHDTVSWYQQALGQGPQFIFQYYEEEERQRGNFPDRFSGHQFPNYSSELNVNALLLGDSALYLCASSFYRVHEQYFGPGTRLTVT.

V gene TRBV6-6 combines with J gene TRBJ2-2; a possible D gene is TRBD1 (6 bases). The CDR3 contains 16 residues. Germline values: CDR1 MNHNY, CDR2 SVGAGI (reference sequence). V shed 5 bases and J shed 4 bases, with 17 bases lying between them. CDR3 DNA: TGTGCCAGCAGTACACAGGGACCCGAGGTCACCGGGGAGCTGTTTTTT. Protein sequence: CASSTQGPEVTGELFF.

This clone was counted a few times. This chain uses TRBV6-6 with TRBJ2-3; the match to TRBD2 covers 13 bases. The germline V gene has CDR1 MNHNY and CDR2 SVGAGI (reference sequence). The CDR3 length is 16 residues. Trimming cost V 4 bases and J 6 bases; bases outside gene matches: 7. CDR3 amino acids: CASSWGLAGKGDTQYF. The CDR3, as DNA: TGTGCCAGCAGTTGGGGACTAGCGGGAAAAGGGGATACGCAGTATTTT.

In its sample, this clone was seen a few times. The chain uses TRBV18 and TRBJ2-5; D perhaps matches TRBD1 (6 bases). The germline V gene has CDR1 KGHSH and CDR2 LQKENI. This CDR3 is 15 amino acids long. V was trimmed by 6 bases and J by 1 base, leaving 15 bases between them. The CDR3: CASSRLTGPQETQYF. In nucleotides, the CDR3 is TGTGCCAGCTCGCGCCTGACAGGTCCCCAAGAGACCCAGTACTTC.

This clone was counted only a few times. The V and J genes are TRBV15 and TRBJ1-6; D perhaps matches TRBD1 (5 bases). CDR1 LNHNV and CDR2 YYDKDF come from the germline V gene (reference sequence). Trimming removed 0 bases from V and 12 bases from J, with 9 bases in between. The CDR3 extends over 13 amino acids. The CDR3: CATSRDDRGPLHF. Here the CDR3 DNA reads TGTGCCACCAGCAGAGATGATAGGGGACCCCTCCACTTT.

The chain uses TRBV27 and TRBJ2-5; no firm D call. Trimming left V 6 bases short and J 5 bases short, with 13 bases between. Germline V gives CDR1 MNHEY, CDR2 SMNVEV (reference sequence). The CDR3 length is 13 residues. The CDR3 nucleotides read TGTGCCAGCAGCACTCGAAGTTCGGAGACCCAGTACTTC. Its protein is CASSTRSSETQYF.

The chain recombines TRBV7-8 with TRBJ2-7; TRBD1 agrees at 10 bases. The length of the CDR3 is 17 residues. CDR1 is SGHVS, CDR2 FQNEAQ, per germline. V dropped 8 bases and J dropped 3; count of bases not matched to a gene: 16. The CDR3 loop reads CASQKRSTGTGVYEQYF. For the CDR3, the DNA is TGTGCCAGCCAAAAACGAAGTACCGGGACAGGGGTCTACGAGCAGTACTTC.

In its sample, this clone was seen a few times. The chain is built from TRBV18 and TRBJ2-7, with D unclear. V lost 0 bases and J 3 bases, leaving 9 bases between the germline ends. CDR1 and CDR2 (germline): KGHSH, LQKENI. This CDR3 comprises 14 residues. The CDR3 region is CASSPPGQFYEQYF. DNA for the CDR3: TGTGCCAGCTCACCACCGGGCCAATTCTACGAGCAGTACTTC.

This clone was seen a few times. The rearrangement joins TRBV2 to TRBJ2-7; 7 nucleotides align to TRBD1. V lost 3 bases and J lost 0; bases outside the gene matches: 2. This CDR3 is built from 14 residues. CDR1 SNHLY and CDR2 FYNNEI come from the germline V gene. CDR3 in DNA: TGTGCCAGCAGTGAGGGACAGAGCTCCTACGAGCAGTACTTC. It codes for CASSEGQSSYEQYF.

This clone was observed a few times. This chain uses TRBV4-3 with TRBJ2-1, with D uncertain. The CDR3 contains 17 residues. V gave up 0 bases and J gave up 3 bases, with 15 bases separating them. Germline-derived CDR1 and CDR2 are LGHNA and YSLEER. The CDR3 bases are TGCGCCAGCAGCCAAGATCCGACTCCGAAGAGCTACAATGAGCAGTTCTTC. Its translation: CASSQDPTPKSYNEQFF.

The V and J genes are TRBV29-1 and TRBJ1-2; weak D call: TRBD1 (5 bases). The V and J ends lost 8 bases and 1 base respectively, with 11 bases between them. The CDR3 is 12 residues long. Germline V CDR1 and CDR2: SQVTM, ANQGSEA. This CDR3 is CSSSGVNYGYTF. The CDR3 DNA reads as TGCAGCTCGTCGGGGGTTAACTATGGCTACACCTTC.

The chain couples TRBV5-1 to TRBJ2-2; D might be TRBD2 (6 bases). The CDR3 is 17 amino acids. With 0 bases removed from V and 4 bases from J, the gap between germline ends came to 16 bases. The germline CDR1 and CDR2 sequences are SGHRS and YFSETQ. In DNA form, the CDR3 reads TGCGCCAGCAGCTTGGCGGTCAGGGAGGTTGGCACCGGGGAGCTGTTTTTT. This translates into CASSLAVREVGTGELFF.

The chain carries TRBV7-2 and TRBJ1-1; weak D call: TRBD1 (6 bases). The ends were cut back, 5 bases at V and 3 bases at J, with 16 bases in the middle. Germline V gives CDR1 SGHTA, CDR2 FQGNSA. This CDR3 has 15 residues. CDR3 DNA: TGTGCCAGCAGCCCCCTTACAGGGTGGGACACTGAAGCTTTCTTT. This gives the protein CASSPLTGWDTEAFF.

This clone was seen a few times. The CDR3 here is CASSILAGGLYEQYF. The CDR3 DNA reads TGTGCCAGTAGTATACTAGCGGGAGGACTCTACGAGCAGTACTTC. The chain couples TRBV19 to TRBJ2-7, with 11 bases that match TRBD2. CDR3 length: 15 amino acids. Trimming cost V 2 bases and J 3 bases; bases outside gene matches: 3. In germline, CDR1 is LNHDA, CDR2 SQIVND (reference sequence).

This clone was found a few times. The rearrangement uses TRBV11-1 and TRBJ2-5, with TRBD1 matching 7 bases. In germline, CDR1 is SGHAT, CDR2 FQDESV (reference sequence). The CDR3 length is 14 residues. V lost 1 base to trimming and J lost 5 bases; unmatched junction nucleotides: 4. The CDR3 reads CASSLGQGVETQYF. CDR3 sequence (DNA): TGTGCCAGCAGCTTAGGACAGGGCGTTGAGACCCAGTACTTC.

In nucleotides, the CDR3 is TGTGCCAGCAGCCCAGACAGGCTCTCCTACGAGCAGTACTTC. Amino acid sequence: CASSPDRLSYEQYF. The chain uses TRBV7-9 and TRBJ2-7; perhaps TRBD1 as D (6 bases). The CDR3 is made up of 14 amino acids. Germline values: CDR1 SEHNR, CDR2 FQNEAQ (reference sequence). V was trimmed by 5 bases and J by 0 bases, leaving 11 bases between them.

The chain is built from TRBV21-1 and TRBJ1-4; the table's D gene call, TRBD1, was not cross checked with the DNA. TRBV21-1 is an annotated pseudogene. CDR3 length equals 15 residues. CDR3 sequence (DNA): TGTGCCAGCAGCAAATCAGGGTCAGCTAATGAAAAACTGTTTTTT. It yields the protein CASSKSGSANEKLFF.

There are a few counts of this clone. The rearrangement uses TRBV5-1 and TRBJ1-1, with 7 positions matching TRBD1. The CDR3 spans 14 residues. Trimming removed 2 bases from V and 3 bases from J; junction bases left unmatched: 4. The V gene's germline CDR1 is SGHRS and CDR2 YFSETQ. The CDR3 loop is CASSFSQGHTEAFF. CDR3 DNA sequence: TGCGCCAGCAGCTTTTCACAGGGGCACACTGAAGCTTTCTTT. The whole variable domain, remainder taken from reference TRBV5-1 and TRBJ1-1, is KAGVTQTPRYLIKTRGQQVTLSCSPISGHRSVSWYQQTPGQGLQFLFEYFSETQRNKGNFPGRFSGRQFSNSRSEMNVSTLELGDSALYLCASSFSQGHTEAFFGQGTRLTVV.

A few counts support this clone. The V call is TRBV28, the J call TRBJ2-7; the match to TRBD2 covers 13 bases. CDR3 length: 16 residues. Germline V gene lookup returns CDR1 MDHEN and CDR2 SYDVKM. V dropped 5 bases and J dropped 3; count of bases not matched to a gene: 7. The CDR3 sequence: CASSQPGLAGDYEQYF. The DNA for the CDR3 is TGTGCCAGCAGTCAACCCGGACTAGCGGGAGACTACGAGCAGTACTTC.

This clone was observed a handful of times. The chain is built from TRBV11-2 and TRBJ1-1; 7 nucleotides agree with TRBD1. The CDR3 extends over 13 amino acids. V was pared by 1 base and J by 6 bases, with 2 bases of the junction left unmatched. The germline gives CDR1 SGHAT, CDR2 FQNNGV. The CDR3 bases are TGTGCCAGCAGCTTAGCAGGGGGACCTGAAGCTTTCTTT. Its translation: CASSLAGGPEAFF.

The chain joins TRBV28 to TRBJ1-5, with 7 nucleotides matching TRBD1. The CDR3 is 15 residues long. The germline gives CDR1 MDHEN, CDR2 SYDVKM. Germline trimming cut 8 bases from V and 5 bases from J; bases unmatched to any gene: 12. For the CDR3, the DNA is TGTGCCAGCGAGTCAGCGGACAGGAACTATCAGCCCCAGCATTTT. Its translation: CASESADRNYQPQHF.